These 11 T cell receptor beta chains share one sample of origin, sequenced in a study of T cells after yellow fever vaccination. TCRdb fed the 5' RACE reads into MiXCR, producing one record per CDR3 protein. Here the sample spans roughly 79,000 distinct CDR3 sequences, under 9.5% being singletons. The sample in question was CD8+ T cells sorted from PBMCs, obtained 10 days after the first yellow fever vaccination. The receptor source for this set is a man younger than 35 who received the YFV17D yellow fever vaccine.

This clonotype was recorded many times. This chain links TRBV24-1 with TRBJ2-1; TRBD2 matches 10 bases. V gave up 2 bases and J gave up 6 bases; unmatched junction bases: 0. Germline V gene lookup returns CDR1 KGHDR and CDR2 SFDVKD. The length of the CDR3 is 14 residues. The CDR3 region has the DNA TGTGCCACCAGTGATTGGACTAGCGGCAATGAGCAGTTCTTC. Translating gives CATSDWTSGNEQFF.

This clonotype has at least ten counts. The CDR3 loop reads CASSESFQETQYF. The CDR3 nucleotides read TGTGCCAGCAGTGAAAGCTTCCAAGAGACCCAGTACTTC. V is TRBV25-1 and J is TRBJ2-5; D not certain. The ends were cut back, 2 bases at V and 1 base at J, with 5 bases in the middle. Germline CDR1 and CDR2: MGHDK and SYGVNS. This CDR3 is built from 13 residues. The variable domain in full, with the rest retrieved from reference TRBV25-1 and TRBJ2-5, is EADIYQTPRYLVIGTGKKITLECSQTMGHDKMYWYQQDPGMELHLIHYSYGVNSTEKGDLSSESTVSRIRTEHFPLTLESARPSHTSQYLCASSESFQETQYFGPGTRLLVL.

This clonotype was seen ten or more times. The chain joins TRBV20-1 to TRBJ2-7; either TRBD1 or TRBD2 may supply D (5 bases each). The CDR3 loop spans 14 amino acids. V gave up 6 bases and J gave up 2 bases, with 17 bases separating them. The germline V gene has CDR1 DFQATT and CDR2 SNEGSKA (reference sequence). The CDR3 protein is CSATGTLAAYEQYV. CDR3 nucleotides: TGCAGTGCCACGGGGACGTTAGCCGCCTACGAGCAGTACGTC.

This chain joins TRBV13 and TRBJ2-7; D is ambiguous. Germline values: CDR1 PRHDT, CDR2 FYEKMQ (reference sequence). Trimming shortened V by 4 bases and J by 4 bases, and 8 bases separated the two germline ends. This CDR3 has 12 amino acids. DNA for the CDR3: TGTGCCAGCAGCTCCGCCCGGTACGAGCAGTACTTC. Translating it yields CASSSARYEQYF.

This clonotype was detected ten times or more. This chain connects TRBV29-1 to TRBJ2-5; TRBD1 aligns across 10 bases. This CDR3 region has 13 residues. The germline V gene encodes CDR1 SQVTM and CDR2 ANQGSEA. Losses at the gene ends were 5 bases for V and 5 bases for J; bases not matched to a gene: 5. The DNA for the CDR3 is TGCAGCGTTCGACAGGGGGCCTGGGAGACCCAGTACTTC. Protein sequence: CSVRQGAWETQYF.

This clonotype was picked up many times. The V gene is TRBV7-8, the J gene TRBJ1-2; D gene uncertain. V was clipped by 3 bases and J by 8 bases, with 7 bases between them. From germline, CDR1 is SGHVS and CDR2 FQNEAQ. CDR3 length: 11 residues. The CDR3 bases are TGTGCCAGCAGCTTTGGGTCAGGCTACACCTTC. Amino acids: CASSFGSGYTF.

The chain recombines TRBV5-1 with TRBJ2-7; a weak D match, TRBD1 (6 bases). Deletions cut 3 bases from V and 10 bases from J, with 14 bases between. Per germline, CDR1 SGHRS and CDR2 YFSETQ. This CDR3 contains 12 residues. This CDR3 is CASSWAAGAQYV. The CDR3 DNA sequence: TGCGCCAGCAGCTGGGCCGCAGGGGCCCAGTACGTC.

The V gene is TRBV7-9, the J gene TRBJ2-7; D is ambiguous. Trimming stripped 5 bases from V and 3 bases from J, with 11 bases between. Per the germline V gene, CDR1 is SEHNR and CDR2 is FQNEAQ (reference sequence). The CDR3 is made up of 13 amino acids. Here the CDR3 DNA reads TGTGCCAGCAGCCCCCCGGACGGCTACGAGCAGTACGTC. Protein: CASSPPDGYEQYV.

This clonotype showed up many times. V usage is TRBV3-1 and J usage is TRBJ1-6; no firm D call. The germline V gene has CDR1 LGHDT and CDR2 YNNKEL (reference sequence). V was pared by 2 bases and J by 0 bases, with 11 bases between. CDR3 size: 17 residues. The CDR3 here is CASSQLDGSSYNSPLHF. CDR3 bases: TGTGCCAGCAGCCAACTCGACGGGAGCTCCTATAATTCACCCCTCCACTTT.

The V call is TRBV5-1, the J call TRBJ2-3; 12 nucleotides align to TRBD2. V trimming: 4 bases; J trimming: 0 bases; junction bases outside the gene matches: 6. CDR3 length: 17 amino acids. From germline, CDR1 is SGHRS and CDR2 YFSETQ. This CDR3 reads CASSPMTSGGSTDTQYF. The CDR3 DNA sequence: TGCGCCAGCAGCCCAATGACTAGCGGGGGTAGCACAGATACGCAGTATTTT.

At least ten counts were recorded for this clonotype. This chain links TRBV4-1 with TRBJ2-5; the match to TRBD2 covers 8 bases. The CDR3 has 16 amino acids. Germline-derived CDR1 and CDR2 are MGHRA and YSYEKL. V dropped 0 bases and J dropped 6; count of bases not matched to a gene: 9. Here the CDR3 DNA reads TGCGCCAGCAGCCAAGAACCCGGGACTAGTAAGAAGACCCAGTACTTC. Its translation is CASSQEPGTSKKTQYF.